A selection of T cell receptor beta chains follows, all from one sample in a study of early T cells in non-severe SARS-CoV-2 infection. MiXCR was run by TCRdb on the 5' RACE reads, yielding one entry per CDR3 protein. Of fewer than 100,000 distinct CDR3 sequences in the sample, about a sixth were seen once. Specimen: whole blood. The receptors stem from an adult who was a healthcare worker with PCR-confirmed SARS-CoV-2 infection or an uninfected control (not recorded which). The CDR3 runs from the conserved cysteine through the conserved F or W. D genes are given only for firm matches. Size is omitted from some rows. Given values are once, few, many or a class for expanded clones.

cdr3_nt cdr3_aa j_call v_call d_call clone_size
TGTGCCAGCAGCTCCACTAGCGGGGGGGAGAGAGGTACGCAGTATTTT CASSSTSGGERGTQYF TRBJ2-3 TRBV11-2 TRBD2 .
TGTGCCATCAGCCGTGAATCGGGACCGCGGGGTACGCAGTATTTT CAISRESGPRGTQYF TRBJ2-3 TRBV10-3 . .
TGTGCCAGCATGAGGGAACCTGGAGGGAACACTGAAGCTTTCTTT CASMREPGGNTEAFF TRBJ1-1 TRBV6-5 . many
TGCGCCAGCAGCCAATCCCCGTCCGGGACTTACACAGATACGCAGTATTTT CASSQSPSGTYTDTQYF TRBJ2-3 TRBV4-1 . .
TGCAGCGTTGAAGGAGTCATGAGCAATGAGCAGTTCTTC CSVEGVMSNEQFF TRBJ2-1 TRBV29-1 . few
TGTGCGGTTTTACGAGGGAATACGCAGTATTTT CAVLRGNTQYF TRBJ2-3 TRBV19 . .
TGTGCCAGCAGCCTAGGGACTATGCAGACCCAGTACTTC CASSLGTMQTQYF TRBJ2-5 TRBV4-2 TRBD2 few
TGTGCCAGCAACGGGGGTAATTGGGAAAAACTGTTTTTT CASNGGNWEKLFF TRBJ1-4 TRBV12-3/TRBV12-4 . .
TGCAGTGCTAGAGATATGGGGGGCGCTATGAACACTGAAGCTTTCTTT CSARDMGGAMNTEAFF TRBJ1-1 TRBV20-1 . few
TGTGCCAGCAGTCCCAGTGGATGGAGGGAGAACACAGATACGCAGTATTTT CASSPSGWRENTDTQYF TRBJ2-3 TRBV28 . few
TGTGCCAGCAGCTTAGGAGCTAGCGGGGGGGCAGATACGCAGTATTTT CASSLGASGGADTQYF TRBJ2-3 TRBV7-6 TRBD2 .